The 18 T cell receptor beta chains given below trace back to one sample, sequenced in a study of blood T cell repertoires in COVID-19. Sequencing was performed with immunoSEQ multiplex PCR; in TCRdb, only in-frame clones are kept and a portion is missing. The profile shows about 150,000 clones, about 82% of them singletons. Sequencing input: PBMCs or T cells enriched from blood (not recorded which). The receptors here all came from a woman in her 40s who had recovered from COVID-19.

The chain has TRBV19 and TRBJ2-3; D possibly corresponds to TRBD1 (5 bases). The V gene lost 11 bases and the J gene lost 0 bases, with 12 bases spanning the gap. CDR1 LNHDA and CDR2 SQIVND come from the germline V gene (reference sequence). CDR3 length equals 13 residues. CDR3 protein: CAGAETSTDTQYF. CDR3 coding DNA: TGTGCCGGGGCTGAGACTAGCACAGATACGCAGTATTTT.

In this sample, this clone turned up once. The chain joins TRBV10-2 to TRBJ1-4; D gene unclear. Germline-derived CDR1 and CDR2 are WSHSY and SAAADI. The CDR3 runs to 13 residues. V lost 6 bases to trimming and J lost 5 bases, with 10 bases between them. The CDR3 coding sequence is TGCGCCAGCAGCGCGGAATTGAATGAAAAACTGTTTTTT. This translates into CASSAELNEKLFF.

The rearrangement uses TRBV27 and TRBJ2-7; no firm D call. V was pared by 0 bases and J by 4 bases, with 7 bases between. The CDR3 is made up of 13 amino acids. CDR1 and CDR2 from the germline V gene are MNHEY and SMNVEV (reference sequence). CDR3 nucleotides: TGTGCCAGCAGTTTATCGCCCTATTACGAGCAGTACTTC. Translated, it gives CASSLSPYYEQYF.

The chain carries TRBV21-1 and TRBJ2-7; the table names TRBD2, a call not compared with the DNA. TRBV21-1 represents a pseudogene. CDR3 length: 18 amino acids. CDR3 region: CASSKAELARGHSYEQYF. Here the CDR3 DNA reads TGTGCCAGCAGCAAAGCCGAACTAGCGCGGGGCCACTCCTACGAGCAGTACTTC.

J is TRBJ2-7 and V is TRBV12-3 or TRBV12-4, with 7 bases lining up with TRBD1. This CDR3 contains 13 residues. The ends lost 3 bases at V and 1 base at J; junction bases unmatched: 0. CDR3 in DNA: TGTGCCAGCAGTTTGACAGGGTCCTACGAGCAGTACTTC. It translates to CASSLTGSYEQYF.

This chain links TRBV6-6 with TRBJ1-2, with 8 bases that match TRBD1. The germline CDR1 and CDR2 sequences are MNHNY and SVGAGI (reference sequence). The CDR3 is 18 residues long. Trimming cost V 5 bases and J 2 bases; bases outside gene matches: 16. The CDR3 is CASSRTQNPGGANYGYTF. The CDR3 bases are TGTGCCAGCAGTCGAACCCAAAACCCAGGGGGCGCGAACTATGGCTACACCTTC.

In this sample, this clone turned up once. J is TRBJ2-3 and V is TRBV6-2 or TRBV6-3; D is undetermined. The CDR3 length is 13 residues. V was pared by 4 bases and J by 7 bases, with 12 bases between. Germline V gives CDR1 MNHEY, CDR2 SVGEGT. In DNA form, the CDR3 reads TGTGCCAGCAGTTTTTCTAGTTCCTATACGCAGTATTTT. Amino acid sequence: CASSFSSSYTQYF.

The rearrangement uses TRBV6-5 and TRBJ2-5; TRBD2 is a possible D gene (6 bases). Germline assignment: CDR1 MNHEY and CDR2 SVGAGI. This CDR3 comprises 15 residues. V gave up 5 bases and J gave up 2 bases, with 15 bases separating them. The CDR3 DNA is TGTGCCAGCAGTCACAAGCGGGCCTTTCAAGAGACCCAGTACTTC. Protein product: CASSHKRAFQETQYF.

The table lists this clone with a count of one. The CDR3 spells CASTHPGGDTQYF. CDR3 bases: TGTGCCAGCACCCACCCCGGGGGAGATACGCAGTATTTT. The chain has TRBV11-2 and TRBJ2-3, with D possibly TRBD2 on 6 matching bases. Between the trimmed V and J ends, which lost 7 bases and 5 bases, there was a span of 13 bases. Germline CDR1 is SGHAT and CDR2 is FQNNGV. The CDR3 has 13 amino acids. Full variable domain (rest looked up from reference TRBV11-2 and TRBJ2-3): EAGVAQSPRYKIIEKRQSVAFWCNPISGHATLYWYQQILGQGPKLLIQFQNNGVVDDSQLPKDRFSAERLKGVDSTLKIQPAKLEDSAVYLCASTHPGGDTQYFGPGTRLTVL.

This sequence joins TRBV6-4 and TRBJ2-7, with D possibly matching TRBD1 (6 bases). The CDR3 extends over 14 amino acids. Germline CDR1 is MRHNA and CDR2 is SNTAGT. The V gene lost 5 bases and the J gene lost 3 bases, with 14 bases spanning the gap. CDR3: CASSKDSSNYEQYF. In DNA, the CDR3 is TGTGCCAGCAGTAAGGACAGTAGTAACTACGAGCAGTACTTC.

This clone was observed once. At one end, the junction sequence differs from germline, possibly due to a read error. The chain recombines TRBV27 with TRBJ1-2; no clear D. The CDR3 totals 13 residues. CDR1 and CDR2 (germline): MNHEY, SMNVEV (reference sequence). CDR3 amino acids: CHTTPVPLKGYTF. As DNA, the CDR3 is TGCCATACGACACCTGTGCCATTAAAGGGCTACACCTTC.

The V and J genes are TRBV10-2 and TRBJ1-5; the D is unclear. Germline loops: CDR1 WSHSY, CDR2 SAAADI. The CDR3 has 14 amino acids. V was cut by 2 bases and J by 5 bases, with 10 bases left in between. The CDR3 nucleotides read TGCGCCAGCAGTGAGCAAGACATTTATCAGCCCCAGCATTTT. This gives the protein CASSEQDIYQPQHF.

The chain has TRBV2 and TRBJ2-7; the match to TRBD1 covers 9 bases. Per the germline V gene, CDR1 is SNHLY and CDR2 is FYNNEI. V gave up 5 bases and J gave up 3 bases; unmatched junction bases: 8. The CDR3 sequence is 15 residues long. The CDR3 region is CASSFGQGKYYEQYF. The CDR3, as DNA: TGTGCCAGCAGTTTTGGACAGGGGAAGTACTACGAGCAGTACTTC.

The chain carries TRBV18 and TRBJ1-2; D possibly corresponds to TRBD1 (6 bases). This CDR3 is 17 amino acids long. V dropped 4 bases and J dropped 0 bases, with 18 bases sitting between them. Germline CDR1 KGHSH, CDR2 LQKENI. CDR3 region: CASSLQGGRSSNYGYTF. DNA for the CDR3: TGTGCCAGCTCACTACAGGGTGGAAGGTCCTCTAACTATGGCTACACCTTC.

The chain recombines TRBV30 with TRBJ2-2; TRBD1 agrees at 10 bases. V lost 1 base and J lost 8; bases outside the gene matches: 7. This CDR3 has 15 residues. Germline lookup yields CDR1 GTSNPN and CDR2 SVGIG (reference sequence). The DNA of the CDR3 is TGTGCCTGGAGTGGGGGGACAGGGGCCGGAGGGGAGCTGTTTTTT. Protein sequence: CAWSGGTGAGGELFF.

CDR3 DNA: TGTGCCAGTAGTTCCGCCTCTCTGACTAGCGGGGGGCCCACAGATACGCAGTATTTT. The encoded protein is CASSSASLTSGGPTDTQYF. The chain is built from TRBV19 and TRBJ2-3, with 13 bases fitting TRBD2. After removal of 5 bases from V and 2 bases from J, the junction contained 13 bases not matched to a gene. Looked up from germline, CDR1 is LNHDA and CDR2 is SQIVND (reference sequence). The CDR3 contains 19 residues.

The chain combines TRBV7-3 with TRBJ2-7, with 9 nucleotides matching TRBD1. The CDR3 length is 15 residues. Trimming cost V 5 bases and J 6 bases; bases outside gene matches: 11. Germline V gene sequence: CDR1 SGHTA, CDR2 FQGTGA. CDR3 sequence reads: CASSPGTGLYSEQYF. In DNA form, the CDR3 reads TGTGCCAGCAGCCCCGGGACAGGGCTCTACAGCGAGCAGTACTTC.

The chain uses TRBV18 and TRBJ1-5; D gene ambiguous. CDR3 length: 14 amino acids. V was pared by 6 bases and J by 4 bases, with 13 bases between. Germline V gene data show CDR1 as KGHSH and CDR2 as LQKENI. Here the CDR3 reads CASSPDITNQPQHF. The CDR3 nucleotides read TGTGCCAGCTCGCCCGACATAACTAATCAGCCCCAGCATTTT.